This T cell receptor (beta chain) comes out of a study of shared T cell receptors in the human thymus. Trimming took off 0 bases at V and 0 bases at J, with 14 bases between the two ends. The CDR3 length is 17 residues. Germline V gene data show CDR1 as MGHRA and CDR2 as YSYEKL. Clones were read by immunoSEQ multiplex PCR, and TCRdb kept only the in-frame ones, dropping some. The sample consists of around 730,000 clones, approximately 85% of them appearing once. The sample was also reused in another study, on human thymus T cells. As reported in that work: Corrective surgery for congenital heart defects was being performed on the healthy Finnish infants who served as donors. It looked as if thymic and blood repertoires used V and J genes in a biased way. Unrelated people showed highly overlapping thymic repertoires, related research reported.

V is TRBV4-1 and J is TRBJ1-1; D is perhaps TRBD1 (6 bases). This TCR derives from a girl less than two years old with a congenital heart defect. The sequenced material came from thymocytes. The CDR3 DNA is TGCGCCAGCAGCCAAGACACAGGGAACATAATGAACACTGAAGCTTTCTTT. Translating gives CASSQDTGNIMNTEAFF.